This TCR beta chain was observed in a study of cytomegalovirus exposure and HLA in healthy donors. Study-level background: Unique TCRs numbering approximately 81 million, obtained from HLA-typed donors, made up an early data release.

Use of 60 Vbeta and 13 Jbeta primers characterized the PCR. Generated by immunoSEQ multiplex PCR, the TCRdb table keeps only in-frame clones and is missing some. The sample records roughly 200,000 clones, about four fifths being singletons. Overall study results and limits: Researchers reported in a later analysis that a missense DCLRE1C variant was tied to TCR beta V- and J-gene trimming. An observed cluster of highly shared sequence variants was recorded as a likely sequencing artifact. Altogether, about 160 TCR beta chains were recorded as cytomegalovirus-associated.

CDR1 and CDR2 from the germline V gene are MNHNY and SVGAGI (reference sequence). Trimming at V came to 6 bases and at J to 12 bases, leaving 15 bases not matched to a gene. The CDR3 contains 14 residues. Worth noting for this clone: The antigen remains unidentified.

The sequenced material came from PBMCs. The receptor was derived from a male donor in good health and CMV-seronegative. The chain joins TRBV6-6 to TRBJ2-7; 9 bases map to TRBD2. DNA of the CDR3: TGTGCCAGCAGGCAAGAAGTTAGCGGGAGTCGTCCGTACTTC. Its translation: CASRQEVSGSRPYF.